The 22 T cell receptor beta chains below come from one sample, sequenced in a study of human T cells and chemical hapten exposure. One entry per CDR3 protein results from TCRdb running MiXCR on the RACE reads. The repertoire includes 70,000 to 100,000 distinct CDR3 sequences, roughly 7.6% of them detected once, and 1.5% to 1.8% sits in the top ten. Described time point: patch test 1, 2 weeks after DPC sensitization. Treatment defined: therapeutic diphenylcyclopropenone sensitization with weekly scalp DPC. Sample: whole blood, taken in connection with sensitization to the hapten diphenylcyclopropenone (DPC). The receptors were sampled from a woman in her 30s with alopecia areata. Some clones in this sample may be carry-over from other donors' samples.

About this clonotype itself: This may stem from a read error, because a much larger clone lies one nucleotide away. J is TRBJ2-4 and V is TRBV7-9; 7 bases are a match to TRBD2. This CDR3 has 16 residues. CDR1 is SEHNR and CDR2 is FQNEAQ in the germline V gene (reference sequence). CDR3 DNA sequence: TGTACCAGCAGCCGAGAGCGGGGACTAGCCAAAAACATTCAGTACTTC. Its translation: CTSSRERGLAKNIQYF.

The sample holds a few counts of this clonotype. The rearrangement joins TRBV20-1 to TRBJ1-5; D might be TRBD1 (5 bases). CDR3 size: 14 residues. The germline V gene has CDR1 DFQATT and CDR2 SNEGSKA (reference sequence). With 4 bases removed from V and 7 bases from J, the gap between germline ends came to 17 bases. The DNA for the CDR3 is TGCAGTGCTAACCGGGACGTTCCACCCCAGCCCCAGCATTTT. Translated: CSANRDVPPQPQHF.

This clonotype has more than one count but fewer than ten. The V call is TRBV30, the J call TRBJ2-3, with D possibly matching TRBD2 (6 bases). CDR1 and CDR2 from the germline V gene are GTSNPN and SVGIG (reference sequence). This CDR3 is 15 amino acids long. The ends were cut back, 0 bases at V and 0 bases at J, with 10 bases in the middle. DNA of the CDR3: TGTGCCTGGAGTGTAATGGGACTTAGCACAGATACGCAGTATTTT. Protein product: CAWSVMGLSTDTQYF.

This clonotype appeared many times. The chain has TRBV29-1 and TRBJ2-7; a weak D match, TRBD1 (6 bases). V gave up 6 bases and J gave up 5 bases, with 11 bases separating them. Germline assignment: CDR1 SQVTM and CDR2 ANQGSEA. CDR3 size: 11 residues. CDR3 residues: CSVLSGDEQYF. CDR3 coding DNA: TGCAGCGTCCTTTCAGGGGACGAGCAGTACTTC.

This clonotype turned up a few times. V and J are TRBV7-2 and TRBJ1-1; no clear D. V was trimmed by 0 bases and J by 11 bases, leaving 7 bases between them. CDR1 and CDR2 from the germline V gene are SGHTA and FQGNSA. The CDR3 extends over 11 amino acids. The CDR3 loop reads CASSLASTAFF. In DNA form, the CDR3 reads TGTGCCAGCAGCTTAGCTTCCACGGCTTTCTTT.

The genes are TRBV21-1 and TRBJ2-3; TRBD2 is taken as the D call from the table, unchecked against the DNA. TRBV21-1 is a pseudogene segment. CDR3 length: 12 amino acids. This chain's CDR3 is CANGSLVDTQYF. CDR3 DNA sequence: TGTGCCAACGGGAGCCTGGTGGATACGCAGTATTTT.

The chain combines TRBV20-1 with TRBJ1-1; D is uncertain. CDR3 length: 14 amino acids. V lost 3 bases, J lost 1 base, and 12 bases lay in between. From germline, CDR1 is DFQATT and CDR2 SNEGSKA (reference sequence). The CDR3 DNA reads as TGCAGTGCTAGTTATCTTGCGGAGAACACTGAAGCTTTCTTT. The encoded protein is CSASYLAENTEAFF.

This clonotype has a count of ten or more. The V and J genes are TRBV27 and TRBJ2-7, with 9 bases that match TRBD1. The CDR3 spans 13 residues. Unmatched junction bases numbered 9, after V lost 4 bases and J lost 11 bases. CDR1 and CDR2 (germline): MNHEY, SMNVEV (reference sequence). Here the CDR3 DNA reads TGTGCCAGCAGTTCGGACAGGGGAGGGGGCAAGTACTTC. It codes for CASSSDRGGGKYF.

This clonotype was observed many times. The chain is built from TRBV5-1 and TRBJ2-2; 8 positions match TRBD1. The CDR3 covers 15 residues. Germline V gene data show CDR1 as SGHRS and CDR2 as YFSETQ. V lost 4 bases and J lost 3; bases outside the gene matches: 5. CDR3 protein: CASSLGQGYTGELFF. As DNA, the CDR3 is TGCGCCAGCAGCCTTGGACAGGGCTACACCGGGGAGCTGTTTTTT.

This clonotype has more than one count but fewer than ten. The chain couples TRBV6-1 to TRBJ1-4, with 7 bases that match TRBD1. The CDR3 is 15 residues long. With 6 bases clipped from V and 8 bases from J, the junction kept 12 bases outside the gene matches. Germline CDR1 MNHNS, CDR2 SASEGT. The CDR3 region has the DNA TGTGCCAGCAGGTTCGGGACAGACGTAGGGGAAAAACTGTTTTTT. This gives the protein CASRFGTDVGEKLFF.

The sample holds a few counts of this clonotype. V is TRBV12-3 or TRBV12-4 and J is TRBJ1-2; D perhaps matches TRBD1 (5 bases). The CDR3 length is 13 residues. Trimming removed 6 bases from V and 8 bases from J, with 16 bases in between. The CDR3 DNA reads as TGTGCCAGCAGCCAGTTTGTCGCAGGGGGCTACACCTTC. This translates into CASSQFVAGGYTF.

In this sample, this clonotype turned up many times. This sequence joins TRBV29-1 and TRBJ2-7; D might be TRBD1 (6 bases). The CDR3 runs to 16 residues. Deletions cut 4 bases from V and 6 bases from J, with 25 bases between. Germline V gives CDR1 SQVTM, CDR2 ANQGSEA. The CDR3 loop reads CSVGPWGRGIGGEQYF. In DNA form, the CDR3 reads TGCAGCGTTGGACCTTGGGGACGTGGGATAGGGGGCGAGCAGTACTTC.

This clonotype was seen repeatedly, ten times or more. This CDR3 reads CASRRGVAGELFF. DNA of the CDR3: TGTGCCAGCAGGAGAGGGGTAGCCGGGGAGCTGTTTTTT. The genes are TRBV12-3 or TRBV12-4 and TRBJ2-2; D assignment may be TRBD1 or TRBD2 (5 bases each). The germline V and J ends were trimmed by 6 bases and 6 bases, with 11 bases remaining between them. The CDR3 is made up of 13 amino acids.

The CDR3 loop reads CASSCLGYEKLFF. The CDR3, as DNA: TGTGCCAGCAGCTGTTTAGGGTATGAAAAACTGTTTTTT. The chain couples TRBV7-9 to TRBJ1-4; no definite D call. The length of the CDR3 is 13 residues. Trimming took 4 bases from V and 6 from J, leaving 9 bases between them. Germline loops: CDR1 SEHNR, CDR2 FQNEAQ (reference sequence).

Worth noting for this clonotype: Since a much larger clone is just one base distant, this may be a read error. The gene calls are TRBV6-2 or TRBV6-3 and TRBJ2-1; D could derive from TRBD1 or TRBD2 (6 bases each). V was shortened by 6 bases and J by 11 bases, with 14 bases between the two germline ends. The germline V gene has CDR1 MNHEY and CDR2 SVGEGT. The length of the CDR3 is 12 residues. DNA of the CDR3: TGTGCCAGCAGCCGAGGGGGGTTGAAGCAGTTCTTC. Amino acid sequence: CASSRGGLKQFF.

The CDR3 sequence is CASSPMTNTEAFF. The CDR3 DNA reads as TGTGCCAGCAGCCCGATGACGAACACTGAAGCTTTCTTT. V usage is TRBV7-6 and J usage is TRBJ1-1; D gene ambiguous. CDR1 is SGHVS and CDR2 is FNYEAQ in the germline V gene. The CDR3 consists of 13 residues. Trimming removed 5 bases at V and 1 base at J, with 8 bases between.

This clonotype was seen more than once but under ten times. The chain couples TRBV6-1 to TRBJ1-2; 9 positions agree with TRBD1. The ends lost 10 bases at V and 4 bases at J; junction bases unmatched: 4. CDR3 size: 12 residues. Germline CDR1 and CDR2: MNHNS and SASEGT. The CDR3 region has the DNA TGTGCCACGGACAGGGGCGGCTATGGCTACACCTTC. Translation gives CATDRGGYGYTF.

There are many counts of this clonotype. This sequence joins TRBV29-1 and TRBJ2-3; the D gene is possibly TRBD2 (6 bases). The V gene's germline CDR1 is SQVTM and CDR2 ANQGSEA. CDR3 length equals 15 residues. The V and J ends lost 1 base and 4 bases respectively, with 15 bases between them. The CDR3 nucleotides read TGCAGCGTTGAAGTTGTCGGGGGAGGCGCAGATACGCAGTATTTT. Amino acid sequence: CSVEVVGGGADTQYF.

This chain uses TRBV7-2 with TRBJ2-1; D remains ambiguous. The CDR3 totals 13 residues. V gave up 5 bases and J gave up 8 bases, with 13 bases separating them. Germline CDR1 reads SGHTA; CDR2 reads FQGNSA. Here the CDR3 DNA reads TGTGCCAGCAGCCAACACCGTACGCATGAGCAGTTCTTC. It yields the protein CASSQHRTHEQFF.

The V call is TRBV3-1, the J call TRBJ1-3; TRBD1 matches 7 bases. J lost 0 bases, V lost 4 bases, and 6 bases had no gene match. The V gene's germline CDR1 is LGHDT and CDR2 YNNKEL (reference sequence). CDR3 length: 16 amino acids. The CDR3 DNA reads as TGTGCCAGCAGCCCCTGGACAGGCACCTCTGGAAACACCATATATTTT. This encodes CASSPWTGTSGNTIYF.

In its sample, this clonotype was seen many times. The gene calls are TRBV6-2 or TRBV6-3 and TRBJ2-7, with 7 positions matching TRBD2. From germline, CDR1 is MNHEY and CDR2 SVGEGT. This CDR3 comprises 15 residues. V gave up 6 bases and J gave up 2 bases; unmatched junction bases: 10. CDR3 sequence (DNA): TGTGCCAGCAGGCAACTTGGCGGGGGAACCTACGAGCAGTACTTC. Protein sequence: CASRQLGGGTYEQYF.

The chain is built from TRBV20-1 and TRBJ1-5; TRBD1 agrees at 10 bases. Germline lookup yields CDR1 DFQATT and CDR2 SNEGSKA (reference sequence). Trimming at V came to 1 base and at J to 5 bases, leaving 5 bases not matched to a gene. This CDR3 is built from 15 residues. The CDR3 here is CSARAGTGVYQPQHF. The CDR3 bases are TGCAGTGCTAGAGCCGGGACAGGGGTTTATCAGCCCCAGCATTTT.